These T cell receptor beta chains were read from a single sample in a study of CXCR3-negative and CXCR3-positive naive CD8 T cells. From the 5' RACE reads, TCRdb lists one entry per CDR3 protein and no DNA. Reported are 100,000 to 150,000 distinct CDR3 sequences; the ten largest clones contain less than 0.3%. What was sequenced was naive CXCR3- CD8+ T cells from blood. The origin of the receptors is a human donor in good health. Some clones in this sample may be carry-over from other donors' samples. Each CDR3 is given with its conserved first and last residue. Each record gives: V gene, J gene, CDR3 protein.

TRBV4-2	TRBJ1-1	CASSHPNDRQMNTEAFF
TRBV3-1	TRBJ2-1	CASSLGVSGSSEQFF
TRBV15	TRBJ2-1	CATRKTGGRNEQFF
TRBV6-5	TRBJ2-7	CASTNAGLAGGSSYEQYF
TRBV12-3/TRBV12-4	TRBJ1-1	CASSFFWGLTQAFF
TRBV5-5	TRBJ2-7	CASRWTSGNYEQYF
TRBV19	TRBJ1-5	CASSIGGQPNQPQHF
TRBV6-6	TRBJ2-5	CASSYRAGGKGETQYF
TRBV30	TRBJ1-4	CAWSRVSTNEKLFF
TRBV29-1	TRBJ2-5	CSASQGAVEETQYF
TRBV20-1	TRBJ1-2	CSARSRDRAPYGYTF
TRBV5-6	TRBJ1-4	CASSFFSGTATEKLFF
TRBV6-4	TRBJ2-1	CASSDSSSGTGSRNEQFF
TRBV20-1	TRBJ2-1	CSAWGTSGGDEQFF
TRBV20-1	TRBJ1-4	CSASKIRQVNEKLFF
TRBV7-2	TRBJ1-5	CASSLELGVYSNQPQHF
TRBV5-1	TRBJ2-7	CASSLAEREVEQYF
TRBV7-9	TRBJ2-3	CASSARDSPHTDTQYF
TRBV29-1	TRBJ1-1	CSVEALEQGAGTTEAFF
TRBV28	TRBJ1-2	CASNPAENYGYTF
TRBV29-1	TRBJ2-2	CSACGGTTSNTGELFF
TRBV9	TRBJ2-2	CASSNAGGARTGELFF
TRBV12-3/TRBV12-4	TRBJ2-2	CASSPRNTGELFF
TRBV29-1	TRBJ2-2	CSVVGGGTGELFF
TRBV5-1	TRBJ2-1	CASSQGPHSYNEQFF
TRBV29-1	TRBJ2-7	CSVEAVGQGLSYEQYF
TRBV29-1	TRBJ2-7	CSVGGRSIRDEQYF
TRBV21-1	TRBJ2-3	CATAEKDTQYF
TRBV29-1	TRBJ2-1	CSVEGWDSQNNEQFF
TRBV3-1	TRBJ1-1	CASSLSGTGAWEALF
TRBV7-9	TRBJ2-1	CASSSGLAGVDQFF
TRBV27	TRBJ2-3	CASSLGGYTDTQYF
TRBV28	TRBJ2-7	CASSQRVGLAEYYEQYF
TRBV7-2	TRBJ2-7	CASSLGGVGFEYEQYF
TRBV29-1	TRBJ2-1	CRGGQGNEQFF
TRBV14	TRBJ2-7	CASSQGFRTYEQYF
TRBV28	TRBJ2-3	CASSYRLASTDTQYF
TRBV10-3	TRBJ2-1	CAILRLASNEQFF
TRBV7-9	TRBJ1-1	CASWTLNTEAFF
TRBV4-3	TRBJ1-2	CASSQEIEGYSGYTF
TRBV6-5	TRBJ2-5	CASSYSRSLSGTQYF
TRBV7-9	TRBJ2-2	CASKTAGTGNRELFF
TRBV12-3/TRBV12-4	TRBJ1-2	CASSPSVGGSANYGYTF
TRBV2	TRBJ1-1	CASSDNREAFF
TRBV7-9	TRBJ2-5	CASSPPGSGETQYF
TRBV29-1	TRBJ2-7	CSVVTGPGEQYF
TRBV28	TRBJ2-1	CASSWSGTDYNEQFF
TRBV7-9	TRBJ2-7	CASSPRGRYEQYF
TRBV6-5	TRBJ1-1	CASSLSGGNTEAFF
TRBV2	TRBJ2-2	CASSGGLAGSFNTGELFF
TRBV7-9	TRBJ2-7	CASSLPGGDEQYF
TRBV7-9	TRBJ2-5	CASSPIQETQYF
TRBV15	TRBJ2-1	CATSRDLSGNEQFF